A selection of T cell receptor beta chains follows, all from one sample in a study of OX40 agonist ivuxolimab in advanced cancers. Clones were sequenced by immunoSEQ multiplex PCR, and TCRdb holds only the in-frame ones, with some missing. The data hold over 50,000 clones, with 92% observed a single time. Sequenced material: CD4+ or CD8+ T cells sorted from blood, taken in a trial of the OX40 agonist ivuxolimab. These receptors were taken from an adult with an advanced solid tumor such as melanoma, head and neck, liver or kidney cancer. Each CDR3 is given with its conserved first and last residue. The order of the fields is CDR3 protein, CDR3 DNA, clone size, J gene, D gene, V gene, CDR3 length. A D gene is named only where the DNA matches it firmly. Part of the rows lack a size; the others show once, few, many or a class for expanded clones.

CDR3aa: CASSPLSGTTNEQFF
CDR3nt: TGCGCCAGCAGCCCACTAAGCGGGACGACGAATGAGCAGTTCTTC
abundance: -
j_gene: TRBJ2-1
d_gene: TRBD2
v_gene: TRBV4-3
len: 15

CDR3aa: CASSSLGRETQYF
CDR3nt: TGTGCCAGCAGTTCCCTGGGGAGAGAGACCCAGTACTTC
abundance: -
j_gene: TRBJ2-5
d_gene: -
v_gene: TRBV27
len: 13

CDR3aa: CASGFGVDEQFF
CDR3nt: TGTGCTAGTGGTTTTGGAGTAGATGAGCAGTTCTTC
abundance: -
j_gene: TRBJ2-1
d_gene: -
v_gene: TRBV12-5
len: 12

CDR3aa: CASSLVGLAAHEQYF
CDR3nt: TGTGCCAGCAGCTTAGTCGGACTAGCGGCCCACGAGCAGTACTTC
abundance: -
j_gene: TRBJ2-7
d_gene: TRBD2
v_gene: TRBV7-9
len: 15

CDR3aa: CASRHSYEQYF
CDR3nt: TGTGCCAGCCGTCATTCTTACGAGCAGTACTTC
abundance: -
j_gene: TRBJ2-7
d_gene: -
v_gene: TRBV6-1
len: 11

CDR3aa: CAGSSTDTQYF
CDR3nt: TGTGCCGGAAGCTCCACAGATACGCAGTATTTT
abundance: -
j_gene: TRBJ2-3
d_gene: -
v_gene: TRBV2
len: 11

CDR3aa: CASSLGPGAQHEQYF
CDR3nt: TGTGCCAGCAGCTTAGGTCCGGGAGCTCAACACGAGCAGTACTTC
abundance: -
j_gene: TRBJ2-7
d_gene: -
v_gene: TRBV11-3
len: 15

CDR3aa: CASSLLIAGEDGNPDTQYF
CDR3nt: TGTGCCAGCAGCTTATTAATAGCGGGAGAGGACGGGAACCCAGATACGCAGTATTTT
abundance: -
j_gene: TRBJ2-3
d_gene: TRBD2
v_gene: TRBV7-9
len: 19

CDR3aa: CASSFQGVSEKLFF
CDR3nt: TGTGCCAGCAGCTTTCAAGGAGTTTCTGAAAAACTGTTTTTT
abundance: -
j_gene: TRBJ1-4
d_gene: -
v_gene: TRBV7-8
len: 14

CDR3aa: CATSATNIQYF
CDR3nt: TGTGCCACCAGCGCCACAAACATTCAGTACTTC
abundance: few
j_gene: TRBJ2-4
d_gene: -
v_gene: TRBV15
len: 11

CDR3aa: CSVDLGLAPYNEQFF
CDR3nt: TGCAGCGTTGATTTGGGACTAGCACCCTACAATGAGCAGTTCTTC
abundance: -
j_gene: TRBJ2-1
d_gene: TRBD2
v_gene: TRBV29-1
len: 15

CDR3aa: CASSPAVNYEQYF
CDR3nt: TGTGCCAGTAGTCCGGCAGTGAACTACGAGCAGTACTTC
abundance: once
j_gene: TRBJ2-7
d_gene: -
v_gene: TRBV19
len: 13

CDR3aa: CASSLGTSGYEQYF
CDR3nt: TGTGCCAGCAGTTTAGGGACCTCGGGTTACGAGCAGTACTTC
abundance: -
j_gene: TRBJ2-7
d_gene: -
v_gene: TRBV27
len: 14

CDR3aa: CASSVQGDYGYTF
CDR3nt: TGTGCCAGCAGTGTACAGGGGGACTATGGCTACACCTTC
abundance: -
j_gene: TRBJ1-2
d_gene: TRBD1
v_gene: TRBV6-5
len: 13

CDR3aa: CASSLDAITGGSPLHF
CDR3nt: TGTGCCAGCAGCTTGGACGCGATTACCGGCGGGTCACCCCTCCACTTT
abundance: -
j_gene: TRBJ1-6
d_gene: -
v_gene: TRBV5-4
len: 16

CDR3aa: CASSLYREETQYF
CDR3nt: TGTGCCAGCAGTTTATACAGGGAAGAGACCCAGTACTTC
abundance: -
j_gene: TRBJ2-5
d_gene: -
v_gene: TRBV27
len: 13

CDR3aa: CASSDDTSGVGYEQYF
CDR3nt: TGTGCCAGCAGCGACGACACTAGCGGGGTGGGCTACGAGCAGTACTTC
abundance: once
j_gene: TRBJ2-7
d_gene: TRBD2
v_gene: TRBV5-6
len: 16

CDR3aa: CASSFGQGHEQFF
CDR3nt: TGTGCCAGCAGCTTCGGACAGGGCCATGAGCAGTTCTTC
abundance: -
j_gene: TRBJ2-1
d_gene: TRBD1
v_gene: TRBV11-2
len: 13

CDR3aa: CASSFGTDNNEQFF
CDR3nt: TGTGCCAGCAGCTTCGGGACAGATAACAATGAGCAGTTCTTC
abundance: -
j_gene: TRBJ2-1
d_gene: TRBD1
v_gene: TRBV5-6
len: 14

CDR3aa: CASSLYWGTSTYNEQFF
CDR3nt: TGTGCCAGCAGCTTATATTGGGGGACTAGCACCTACAATGAGCAGTTCTTC
abundance: -
j_gene: TRBJ2-1
d_gene: TRBD2
v_gene: TRBV11-2
len: 17

CDR3aa: CASSPNSYEQYF
CDR3nt: TGTGCCAGCAGCCCGAACTCCTACGAGCAGTACTTC
abundance: -
j_gene: TRBJ2-7
d_gene: -
v_gene: TRBV4-2
len: 12

CDR3aa: CASSIDGELFF
CDR3nt: TGTGCCAGCAGCATAGACGGGGAGCTGTTTTTT
abundance: -
j_gene: TRBJ2-2
d_gene: -
v_gene: TRBV7-3
len: 11

CDR3aa: CASSQVIDNEQFF
CDR3nt: TGCGCCAGCAGCCAAGTGATAGATAATGAGCAGTTCTTC
abundance: -
j_gene: TRBJ2-1
d_gene: -
v_gene: TRBV4-1
len: 13

CDR3aa: CASSTTNTGELFF
CDR3nt: TGTGCCAGCAGCACTACGAACACCGGGGAGCTGTTTTTT
abundance: -
j_gene: TRBJ2-2
d_gene: -
v_gene: TRBV6-5
len: 13

CDR3aa: CASSQGGLSYEQYF
CDR3nt: TGCGCCAGCAGCCAAGGGGGACTGAGTTACGAGCAGTACTTC
abundance: -
j_gene: TRBJ2-7
d_gene: -
v_gene: TRBV4-1
len: 14

CDR3aa: CASSQDVGSYEQYF
CDR3nt: TGCGCCAGCAGCCAAGATGTGGGGTCCTACGAGCAGTACTTC
abundance: -
j_gene: TRBJ2-7
d_gene: -
v_gene: TRBV4-1
len: 14

CDR3aa: CASSLGGQGNTEAFF
CDR3nt: TGCGCCAGCAGCTTGGGGGGACAGGGTAACACTGAAGCTTTCTTT
abundance: -
j_gene: TRBJ1-1
d_gene: TRBD1
v_gene: TRBV5-1
len: 15